Given below is one TCR beta chain in context. Via MiXCR, TCRdb re-called the 5' RACE reads, giving one row per CDR3 protein. The sample consists of roughly 200,000 distinct CDR3 sequences, around 18% of them appearing once. V was clipped by 9 bases and J by 6 bases, with 15 bases between them. The germline CDR1 and CDR2 sequences are MNHEY and SMNVEV (reference sequence). The CDR3 sequence is 14 residues long. This sample was included in a study of T-cell memory formation after mild COVID-19. The genes are TRBV27 and TRBJ1-6; no clear D. The sequencing input was PBMCs or a T cell subset sorted from them (not recorded which). The TCR sequence derives from an adult woman who had mild COVID-19 (a few samples of this study predate the infection). Cell type and time point are not known. This chain's CDR3 is CASRPGFFNSPLHF. CDR3 nucleotide sequence: TGTGCCAGTCGTCCGGGGTTTTTTAATTCACCCCTCCACTTT.